This entry concerns a single TCR beta chain. Use of 60 Vbeta and 13 Jbeta primers characterized the PCR. Assay used: immunoSEQ multiplex PCR; TCRdb lists only in-frame clones, some missing. The table has 180,000 or so clones, approximately 80% seen once; the top ten hold around 1.5%. The source of the sample is a study of cytomegalovirus exposure and HLA in healthy donors. The CDR3 consists of 16 residues. In germline, CDR1 is SGDLS, CDR2 YYNGEE. The V gene end was trimmed by 0 bases and the J gene end by 2 bases; junction bases not matched to a gene: 6. Sequences were obtained from PBMCs. The sequence derives from a man between 18 and 29 years old in good health and CMV-seronegative. The V call is TRBV9, the J call TRBJ2-3, with 7 bases lining up with TRBD2. The CDR3: CASSVEYGRPTDTQYF. The DNA of the CDR3 is TGTGCCAGCAGCGTAGAGTACGGGAGGCCCACAGATACGCAGTATTTT. The full variable domain, completed using reference TRBV9 and TRBJ2-3, is DSGVTQTPKHLITATGQRVTLRCSPRSGDLSVYWYQQSLDQGLQFLIQYYNGEERAKGNILERFSAQQFPDLHSELNLSSLELGDSALYFCASSVEYGRPTDTQYFGPGTRLTVL.